Below, 6 T cell receptor beta chains from the same sample are listed, as sequenced in a study of shared clonotypes between healthy human individuals. Assay used: immunoSEQ multiplex PCR; TCRdb lists only in-frame clones, some missing. This table holds about 2 million clones, roughly 94% found once. The source material was naive CD4+ T cells sorted from blood. Subset noted: CD45RA+ positively selected. All receptors come from a young man in good health.

About this clone: Within the sample, other DNA sequences also encode this same CDR3. The chain joins TRBV30 to TRBJ2-3; D gene ambiguous. Trimming removed 2 bases at V and 5 bases at J, with 5 bases between. Germline assignment: CDR1 GTSNPN and CDR2 SVGIG (reference sequence). The CDR3 spans 11 residues. CDR3 DNA sequence: TGTGCCTGGAGTTCCGGAGATACGCAGTATTTT. Amino acids: CAWSSGDTQYF.

This sequence joins TRBV6-1 and TRBJ2-5; 10 positions agree with TRBD2. This CDR3 comprises 13 residues. The V gene's germline CDR1 is MNHNS and CDR2 SASEGT. V gave up 2 bases and J gave up 7 bases; unmatched junction bases: 1. CDR3 in DNA: TGTGCCAGCAGTGAAACTAGCGGGGTGACCCAGTACTTC. This sequence encodes CASSETSGVTQYF.

The chain joins TRBV5-5 to TRBJ2-7, with a weak D call TRBD2 (6 bases). V gave up 3 bases and J gave up 4 bases, with 20 bases separating them. This CDR3 is built from 16 residues. Looked up from germline, CDR1 is SGHKS and CDR2 is YYEKEE (reference sequence). The CDR3 DNA reads TGTGCCAGCAGCTGGATCCGGGACTCCCTTGGGTACGAGCAGTACTTC. Translated, it gives CASSWIRDSLGYEQYF.

This chain connects TRBV29-1 to TRBJ2-2; D gene ambiguous. Germline V gene sequence: CDR1 SQVTM, CDR2 ANQGSEA. This CDR3 is 12 amino acids long. V was pared by 1 base and J by 9 bases, with 9 bases between. CDR3 residues: CSVEGERRELFF. The CDR3 DNA follows: TGCAGCGTTGAAGGGGAACGAAGGGAGCTGTTTTTT.

In nucleotides, the CDR3 is TGTGCCAGCAGCTTAGTAGGCGGACAGGGGGGTGAAGCTTTCTTT. This gives the protein CASSLVGGQGGEAFF. The J gene is TRBJ1-1, the V gene TRBV7-2; 10 bases are a match to TRBD1. This CDR3 spans 15 amino acids. V shed 1 base, J shed 7 bases, and the junction held 6 bases outside the gene matches. CDR1 is SGHTA and CDR2 is FQGNSA in the germline V gene.

The chain links TRBV29-1 to TRBJ2-6; weak D call: TRBD1 (5 bases). The V and J ends lost 6 bases and 0 bases respectively, with 9 bases between them. The CDR3 consists of 14 residues. The germline V gene encodes CDR1 SQVTM and CDR2 ANQGSEA. The CDR3 DNA sequence: TGCAGCGTAGGAGACAGCTCTGGGGCCAACGTCCTGACTTTC. It translates to CSVGDSSGANVLTF.